Presented here are 25 T cell receptor beta chains from one specimen sequenced in a study of blood T cell repertoires in COVID-19. The repertoire was sequenced with immunoSEQ multiplex PCR; TCRdb's copy has only in-frame clones and lacks some. The sample lists about 280,000 clones; around nine tenths were seen once. The sample comprised peripheral blood. These TCRs come from a man aged 35 to 55 with active or convalescent COVID-19.

V and J are TRBV5-4 and TRBJ2-2, with a possible D match to TRBD2 (5 bases). CDR1 and CDR2 from the germline V gene are SGHNT and YYREEE (reference sequence). Trimming stripped 0 bases from V and 7 bases from J, with 19 bases between. CDR3 length: 17 amino acids. CDR3 DNA sequence: TGTGCCAGCAGCTTGGCGGGGTCCCCCCTTACCGGCGGGGAGCTGTTTTTT. It translates to CASSLAGSPLTGGELFF.

This clone occurred many times. This rearrangement joins TRBV5-8 to TRBJ1-5; D not certain. The length of the CDR3 is 12 residues. Germline V gene data show CDR1 as SGHTS and CDR2 as YDEGEE. Trimming stripped 4 bases from V and 4 bases from J, with 6 bases between. In DNA, the CDR3 is TGTGCCAGCAGCCCGAGTAATCAGCCCCAGCATTTT. Protein sequence: CASSPSNQPQHF.

The rearrangement links TRBV24-1 to TRBJ2-7; 8 bases fit TRBD1. V lost 2 bases and J lost 3; bases outside the gene matches: 2. Germline V gene lookup returns CDR1 KGHDR and CDR2 SFDVKD. The CDR3 is 14 amino acids. The CDR3 DNA sequence: TGTGCCACCAGTGATTCCGGGACAGGCTACGAGCAGTACTTC. This codes for CATSDSGTGYEQYF.

The chain carries TRBV9 and TRBJ1-2; unclear D gene. Germline V CDR1 and CDR2: SGDLS, YYNGEE. V gave up 3 bases and J gave up 8 bases, with 17 bases separating them. This CDR3 spans 14 amino acids. CDR3 coding DNA: TGTGCCAGCAGCGCTTTGAGCGTGGTGAGAGGCTACACCTTC. It codes for CASSALSVVRGYTF. The full variable domain, its missing parts supplied by reference TRBV9 and TRBJ1-2, is DSGVTQTPKHLITATGQRVTLRCSPRSGDLSVYWYQQSLDQGLQFLIQYYNGEERAKGNILERFSAQQFPDLHSELNLSSLELGDSALYFCASSALSVVRGYTFGSGTRLTVV.

J is TRBJ1-1 and V is TRBV18; 9 bases fit TRBD1. The ends lost 6 bases at V and 1 base at J; junction bases unmatched: 6. The germline gives CDR1 KGHSH, CDR2 LQKENI. The CDR3 length is 15 residues. CDR3 residues: CASSRGQGENTEAFF. The DNA of the CDR3 is TGTGCCAGCTCCCGGGGACAGGGAGAGAACACTGAAGCTTTCTTT.

CDR3 nucleotides: TGTGCCAGCACTGGCGCCGCCCCGGGGCAGCCCCAGCATTTT. This translates into CASTGAAPGQPQHF. This chain uses TRBV6-6 with TRBJ1-5; D not resolved. The CDR3 has 14 residues. The V gene lost 7 bases and the J gene lost 7 bases, with 17 bases spanning the gap. CDR1 MNHNY and CDR2 SVGAGI come from the germline V gene (reference sequence).

The J gene is TRBJ2-5, the V gene TRBV10-1; D is undetermined. The CDR3 is 13 amino acids. The V and J ends lost 8 bases and 1 base respectively, with 11 bases between them. Germline loops: CDR1 WNHNN, CDR2 SYGVQD (reference sequence). CDR3 residues: CASAADLQETQYF. CDR3 in DNA: TGCGCCAGCGCGGCAGACCTCCAAGAGACCCAGTACTTC.

The chain carries TRBV10-3 and TRBJ2-7, with 11 positions matching TRBD1. The CDR3 is 18 residues long. V dropped 0 bases and J dropped 0; count of bases not matched to a gene: 7. Germline CDR1 is ENHRY and CDR2 is SYGVKD. CDR3 DNA: TGTGCCATCAGTGAGTCGCCGGGACAGGGGGACCGCTCCTACGAGCAGTACTTC. It is translated as CAISESPGQGDRSYEQYF.

The rearrangement links TRBV6-5 to TRBJ1-3; D unresolved. V lost 2 bases, J lost 1 base, and 9 bases lay in between. The CDR3 runs 15 residues. In germline, CDR1 is MNHEY, CDR2 SVGAGI. CDR3 nucleotide sequence: TGTGCCAGCAGTTACAAGCGGGGATCTGGAAACACCATATATTTT. This encodes CASSYKRGSGNTIYF.

The chain employs TRBV5-4 and TRBJ2-2, with 9 bases aligning to TRBD2. The CDR3 runs to 17 residues. CDR1 SGHNT and CDR2 YYREEE come from the germline V gene (reference sequence). With 3 bases clipped from V and 6 bases from J, the junction kept 12 bases outside the gene matches. CDR3 DNA sequence: TGTGCCAGCAGCTCTGGCGACGGGACTAGCCTTCCCGGGGAGCTGTTTTTT. Residues: CASSSGDGTSLPGELFF.

The rearrangement uses TRBV5-4 and TRBJ2-7; 9 positions agree with TRBD2. Trimming took 0 bases from V and 6 from J; bases not matched to a gene: 4. The CDR3 contains 14 residues. Looked up from germline, CDR1 is SGHNT and CDR2 is YYREEE (reference sequence). The CDR3 coding sequence is TGTGCCAGCAGCTTGGTAGCGGGAGATTTCGAGCAGTACTTC. It specifies CASSLVAGDFEQYF.

The genes are TRBV19 and TRBJ2-2; 11 bases are shared with TRBD2. The germline gives CDR1 LNHDA, CDR2 SQIVND (reference sequence). This CDR3 has 16 residues. Germline trimming cut 3 bases from V and 4 bases from J; bases unmatched to any gene: 4. The CDR3 sequence is CASSMGLAVLTGELFF. For the CDR3, the DNA is TGTGCCAGTAGTATGGGACTAGCGGTCCTCACCGGGGAGCTGTTTTTT.

This clone was observed once. The chain is built from TRBV2 and TRBJ2-3; D remains unclear. CDR3 size: 12 residues. V was cut by 7 bases and J by 5 bases, with 10 bases left in between. CDR1 SNHLY and CDR2 FYNNEI come from the germline V gene. CDR3 nucleotide sequence: TGTGCCAGCATAGCTTTACAAGATACGCAGTATTTT. Translating gives CASIALQDTQYF.

This chain uses TRBV28 with TRBJ1-2; 11 bases align to TRBD1. The germline gives CDR1 MDHEN, CDR2 SYDVKM. CDR3 size: 14 residues. V lost 1 base to trimming and J lost 10 bases; unmatched junction nucleotides: 5. This CDR3 reads CASSLLDRGLNYTF. The CDR3 DNA is TGTGCCAGCAGTTTATTGGACAGGGGGCTGAACTACACCTTC.

Here the CDR3 DNA reads TGTGCCAGCAGCCGCCGGACAGGGGGAGCCGGGGAGCTGTTTTTT. Translated: CASSRRTGGAGELFF. The chain is built from TRBV11-2 and TRBJ2-2; 10 bases map to TRBD1. Germline CDR1 is SGHAT and CDR2 is FQNNGV. The CDR3 sequence is 15 residues long. V was pared by 5 bases and J by 6 bases, with 6 bases of the junction left unmatched.

This chain joins TRBV9 and TRBJ2-7; TRBD2 aligns across 7 bases. Germline V gene sequence: CDR1 SGDLS, CDR2 YYNGEE. The CDR3 is 15 residues long. With V trimmed by 4 bases and J by 1 base, 8 bases remained unmatched. The CDR3 bases are TGTGCCAGCAGCCCGAGTCCTAGCGGATCCTACGAGCAGTACTTC. It yields the protein CASSPSPSGSYEQYF.

The chain is built from TRBV19 and TRBJ2-5, with TRBD1 matching over 9 bases. The germline gives CDR1 LNHDA, CDR2 SQIVND (reference sequence). The CDR3 runs to 16 residues. Trimming cost V 0 bases and J 2 bases; bases outside gene matches: 4. For the CDR3, the DNA is TGTGCCAGTAGTATAGATGGAGGACAGGGGCAAGAGACCCAGTACTTC. It translates to CASSIDGGQGQETQYF.

V usage is TRBV27 and J usage is TRBJ2-7, with D perhaps TRBD2 (6 bases). Germline CDR1 reads MNHEY; CDR2 reads SMNVEV (reference sequence). Trimming took off 3 bases at V and 0 bases at J, with 21 bases between the two ends. The CDR3 has 18 amino acids. The CDR3 loop reads CASSFIGPAGTSSYEQYF. The DNA for the CDR3 is TGTGCCAGCAGTTTTATCGGTCCAGCCGGGACTTCCTCCTACGAGCAGTACTTC.

This chain joins TRBV6-4 and TRBJ2-2; 9 positions match TRBD1. V trimming: 5 bases; J trimming: 6 bases; junction bases outside the gene matches: 7. The CDR3 is 15 amino acids. Germline V CDR1 and CDR2: MRHNA, SNTAGT. This chain's CDR3 is CASSPTGGVSGELFF. CDR3 DNA sequence: TGTGCCAGCAGTCCGACAGGGGGAGTCTCCGGGGAGCTGTTTTTT.

V usage is TRBV11-1 and J usage is TRBJ2-5; TRBD2 matches at 7 bases. CDR3 length: 15 residues. The V gene end was trimmed by 5 bases and the J gene end by 2 bases; junction bases not matched to a gene: 8. Looked up from germline, CDR1 is SGHAT and CDR2 is FQDESV (reference sequence). The CDR3 loop reads CASSPGRTLQETQYF. CDR3 coding DNA: TGTGCCAGCAGCCCCGGGAGGACGCTTCAAGAGACCCAGTACTTC.

This chain joins TRBV11-2 and TRBJ2-5, with 7 bases fitting TRBD2. This CDR3 contains 13 residues. Germline V gene data show CDR1 as SGHAT and CDR2 as FQNNGV. V shed 6 bases and J 9 bases; nucleotides not matched to a gene: 10. The CDR3 coding sequence is TGTGCCAGCAGTCCCGGAGCTCGGGGGGCCCAGTACTTC. Translated, it gives CASSPGARGAQYF. Full variable domain (remainder filled in from reference TRBV11-2 and TRBJ2-5): EAGVAQSPRYKIIEKRQSVAFWCNPISGHATLYWYQQILGQGPKLLIQFQNNGVVDDSQLPKDRFSAERLKGVDSTLKIQPAKLEDSAVYLCASSPGARGAQYFGPGTRLLVL.

The chain is built from TRBV19 and TRBJ2-2; D is possibly TRBD2 (6 bases). This CDR3 is 14 amino acids long. CDR1 is LNHDA and CDR2 is SQIVND in the germline V gene (reference sequence). V was clipped by 8 bases and J by 4 bases, with 14 bases between them. CDR3 residues: CASARAGFTGELFF. In nucleotides, the CDR3 is TGTGCCAGTGCAAGGGCGGGGTTCACCGGGGAGCTGTTTTTT.

The V gene is TRBV6-1, the J gene TRBJ2-5; 8 bases are a match to TRBD2. Germline lookup yields CDR1 MNHNS and CDR2 SASEGT. V shed 1 base and J 4 bases; nucleotides not matched to a gene: 8. The CDR3 consists of 16 residues. The CDR3 is CASSEGGLAGLETQYF. The CDR3 region has the DNA TGTGCCAGCAGTGAAGGTGGACTAGCCGGGCTAGAGACCCAGTACTTC.

The chain is built from TRBV27 and TRBJ1-6; D is unresolved. Germline CDR1 and CDR2: MNHEY and SMNVEV (reference sequence). The V end lost 5 bases, the J end lost 9 bases, and 11 bases lay between the germline ends. This CDR3 region has 13 residues. The CDR3 sequence: CASSLPPPSPLHF. CDR3 in DNA: TGTGCCAGCAGTCTACCCCCCCCTTCACCCCTCCACTTT.

This chain links TRBV11-3 with TRBJ1-2, with 7 bases matching TRBD1. Germline V gives CDR1 SGHNT, CDR2 YENEEA. This CDR3 is built from 14 residues. The J segment lost 2 bases and the V segment lost 5 bases, leaving 5 bases of the junction unmatched. In DNA, the CDR3 is TGTGCCAGCAGCCAGGGGACAGAAAACTATGGCTACACCTTC. Translated, it gives CASSQGTENYGYTF. The full variable domain, completed using reference TRBV11-3 and TRBJ1-2, is EAGVVQSPRYKIIEKKQPVAFWCNPISGHNTLYWYLQNLGQGPELLIRYENEEAVDDSQLPKDRFSAERLKGVDSTLKIQPAELGDSAVYLCASSQGTENYGYTFGSGTRLTVV.